One sample yielded the 29 T cell receptor beta chains listed below, sequenced in a study of cytomegalovirus exposure and HLA in healthy donors. TCRdb's table, derived via immunoSEQ multiplex PCR, lists solely in-frame clones and lacks some. This sample has approximately 160,000 clones, with about 96% found just once. What was sequenced was PBMCs. These TCRs come from a woman aged 18 to 35 in good health and CMV-seronegative.

This chain joins TRBV7-2 and TRBJ2-3; 15 nucleotides line up with TRBD2. The CDR3 extends over 17 amino acids. V dropped 4 bases and J dropped 4; count of bases not matched to a gene: 6. Germline CDR1 SGHTA, CDR2 FQGNSA. CDR3 loop: CASSSRTSGGAADTQYF. The CDR3 region has the DNA TGTGCCAGCAGCTCCCGGACTAGCGGGGGGGCCGCAGATACGCAGTATTTT.

This chain links TRBV29-1 with TRBJ1-1, with TRBD1 matching 11 bases. The CDR3 contains 14 residues. Losses at the gene ends were 4 bases for V and 4 bases for J; bases not matched to a gene: 5. The germline gives CDR1 SQVTM, CDR2 ANQGSEA. The CDR3 here is CSVGTGGSSTEAFF. The DNA for the CDR3 is TGCAGCGTTGGGACAGGGGGCAGTAGCACTGAAGCTTTCTTT.

Details on this clone: Relative to the germline gene, one junction end is altered; a read error may explain this. The chain combines TRBV7-7 with TRBJ2-7; 13 positions match TRBD2. The CDR3 covers 15 residues. From germline, CDR1 is SSHAT and CDR2 FNYEAQ (reference sequence). The CDR3 coding sequence is TGTGCTAGCAGCCCTACTAGCGGGGGGGTCGGTGAGCAGTACTTC. Translating it yields CASSPTSGGVGEQYF.

The V gene is TRBV14, the J gene TRBJ2-7, with D possibly being TRBD2 (5 bases). The CDR3 has 15 residues. Trimming took 1 base from V and 2 from J, leaving 12 bases between them. CDR1 and CDR2 from the germline V gene are SGHDN and FVKESK. The CDR3 loop is CASSQVEGRPYEQYF. CDR3 coding DNA: TGTGCCAGCAGCCAAGTCGAGGGCAGACCCTACGAGCAGTACTTC.

V gene TRBV7-9 combines with J gene TRBJ1-1; 7 positions agree with TRBD1. This CDR3 region has 12 residues. V lost 6 bases, J lost 4 bases, and 2 bases stayed unmatched. The germline V gene has CDR1 SEHNR and CDR2 FQNEAQ (reference sequence). The CDR3: CASSYRGTEAFF. The CDR3 nucleotides read TGTGCCAGCAGTTACAGGGGCACTGAAGCTTTCTTT.

This rearrangement joins TRBV2 to TRBJ2-5, with 14 positions matching TRBD2. Germline-derived CDR1 and CDR2 are SNHLY and FYNNEI. This CDR3 contains 17 residues. V trimming: 9 bases; J trimming: 7 bases; junction bases outside the gene matches: 16. The CDR3 DNA reads TGTGCCAGAACGGGGGGAGGACTAGCGGGGGGCGCCACGACCCAGTACTTC. Encoded protein: CARTGGGLAGGATTQYF.

The rearrangement links TRBV5-4 to TRBJ1-4; D might be TRBD1 (5 bases). This CDR3 comprises 14 residues. Between the trimmed V and J ends, which lost 4 bases and 5 bases, there was a span of 12 bases. The V gene's germline CDR1 is SGHNT and CDR2 YYREEE (reference sequence). The CDR3 DNA reads TGTGCCAGCAGCCGGGCGGGGGTGAATGAAAAACTGTTTTTT. Translated: CASSRAGVNEKLFF.

CDR3 bases: TGTGCCAGCAGCCCCAAGCGGGGGGTTACCTACAATGAGCAGTTCTTC. This encodes CASSPKRGVTYNEQFF. The chain joins TRBV5-4 to TRBJ2-1, with TRBD2 matching 9 bases. The CDR3 loop spans 16 amino acids. In germline, CDR1 is SGHNT, CDR2 YYREEE (reference sequence). V gave up 4 bases and J gave up 2 bases; unmatched junction bases: 7.

The chain carries TRBV15 and TRBJ2-1, with TRBD2 identical over 7 bases. The CDR3 extends over 16 amino acids. The V gene's germline CDR1 is LNHNV and CDR2 YYDKDF (reference sequence). Trimming cost V 3 bases and J 7 bases; bases outside gene matches: 12. CDR3 region: CATSRNRDYLRNEQFF. CDR3 sequence (DNA): TGTGCCACCAGCAGGAACCGGGACTACCTACGAAATGAGCAGTTCTTC.

The V call is TRBV7-3, the J call TRBJ2-7, with 8 bases lining up with TRBD2. The germline CDR1 and CDR2 sequences are SGHTA and FQGTGA. V lost 8 bases and J lost 3; bases outside the gene matches: 9. CDR3 size: 14 residues. The CDR3 nucleotides read TGTGCCAGCCACCGGGAGGGCGCTTTCTACGAGCAGTACTTC. As protein: CASHREGAFYEQYF.

This clone was seen just once. The rearrangement joins TRBV4-1 to TRBJ1-4; D is perhaps TRBD1 (5 bases). Per germline, CDR1 MGHRA and CDR2 YSYEKL. Trimming left V 4 bases short and J 4 bases short, with 10 bases between. There are 14 residues in the CDR3. CDR3 loop: CASSRGPVNEKLFF. In nucleotides, the CDR3 is TGCGCCAGCAGCCGGGGCCCCGTTAATGAAAAACTGTTTTTT.

The J gene is TRBJ2-1, the V gene TRBV2; unclear D gene. V was pared by 2 bases and J by 4 bases, with 9 bases between. The CDR3 has 14 amino acids. CDR1 and CDR2 from the germline V gene are SNHLY and FYNNEI. The CDR3 spells CASSERYQYNEQFF. In DNA, the CDR3 is TGTGCCAGCAGTGAACGGTACCAATACAATGAGCAGTTCTTC.

The J gene is TRBJ1-4, the V gene TRBV6-1, with 7 bases that match TRBD1. J was trimmed by 8 bases and V by 2 bases; bases with no gene match: 11. Germline V gene lookup returns CDR1 MNHNS and CDR2 SASEGT. CDR3 length: 16 amino acids. This CDR3 is CASSEPRDSLGEKLFF. CDR3 coding DNA: TGTGCCAGCAGTGAACCCCGGGACAGTCTAGGGGAAAAACTGTTTTTT.

The table lists this clone with a few counts. The chain is built from TRBV2 and TRBJ1-6; D is perhaps TRBD1 (5 bases). Germline V gene sequence: CDR1 SNHLY, CDR2 FYNNEI. V lost 7 bases and J lost 4, with 11 bases in between. CDR3 length: 14 residues. The CDR3 coding sequence is TGTGCCAGCACCGGGCAGGGTTATAATTCACCCCTCCACTTT. Amino acid sequence: CASTGQGYNSPLHF.

The rearrangement joins TRBV6-5 to TRBJ1-5; tentatively, D is TRBD1 (5 bases). Germline CDR1 and CDR2: MNHEY and SVGAGI. The CDR3 runs 14 residues. Trimming shortened V by 4 bases and J by 3 bases, and 10 bases separated the two germline ends. CDR3 residues: CASSLTGDNQPQHF. CDR3 DNA sequence: TGTGCCAGCAGTTTGACGGGGGACAATCAGCCCCAGCATTTT.

The chain links TRBV7-9 to TRBJ2-5, with 7 nucleotides matching TRBD1. J was trimmed by 5 bases and V by 3 bases; bases with no gene match: 6. This CDR3 is built from 14 residues. Germline V gene lookup returns CDR1 SEHNR and CDR2 FQNEAQ (reference sequence). CDR3 amino acids: CASSLRGQWETQYF. The CDR3 DNA reads as TGTGCCAGCAGCTTGAGGGGACAGTGGGAGACCCAGTACTTC.

V and J are TRBV5-4 and TRBJ2-2; D possibly corresponds to TRBD2 (5 bases). Germline CDR1 reads SGHNT; CDR2 reads YYREEE (reference sequence). Trimming stripped 2 bases from V and 7 bases from J, with 6 bases between. The CDR3 runs to 12 residues. CDR3 sequence (DNA): TGTGCCAGCAGCTTCCGGGGCGGGGAGCTGTTTTTT. Residues: CASSFRGGELFF.

V gene TRBV9 combines with J gene TRBJ2-1, with TRBD2 as a possible D gene (6 bases). The CDR3 has 15 residues. Germline lookup yields CDR1 SGDLS and CDR2 YYNGEE. Trimming took 0 bases from V and 4 from J, leaving 11 bases between them. The CDR3 DNA reads as TGTGCCAGCAGCGTAGGCGGGGAAGCGTACAATGAGCAGTTCTTC. Encoded protein: CASSVGGEAYNEQFF.

The chain has TRBV6-5 and TRBJ2-3, with D possibly TRBD1 on 6 matching bases. Trimming shortened V by 2 bases and J by 1 base, and 10 bases separated the two germline ends. Germline CDR1 MNHEY, CDR2 SVGAGI. This CDR3 has 15 residues. The CDR3, as DNA: TGTGCCAGCAGTTACGGGGGCCGGGGCACAGATACGCAGTATTTT. Translating it yields CASSYGGRGTDTQYF.

This chain joins TRBV18 and TRBJ1-1; the D is unclear. The CDR3 totals 16 residues. Germline lookup yields CDR1 KGHSH and CDR2 LQKENI. The V and J ends lost 2 bases and 2 bases respectively, with 15 bases between them. The CDR3 nucleotides are TGTGCCAGCTCACCAATGGTTCACAGTATTAACACTGAAGCTTTCTTT. Its translation: CASSPMVHSINTEAFF.

The rearrangement uses TRBV4-2 and TRBJ1-2, with a possible D match to TRBD1 (5 bases). In germline, CDR1 is LGHNA, CDR2 YNFKEQ. Between the trimmed V and J ends, which lost 4 bases and 1 base, there was a span of 13 bases. CDR3 length: 15 amino acids. The CDR3 nucleotides read TGTGCCAGCAGCCCCTACAGACAGAATAACTATGGCTACACCTTC. Its protein product is CASSPYRQNNYGYTF.

The chain is built from TRBV2 and TRBJ1-2; no reliable D call. Germline V gene sequence: CDR1 SNHLY, CDR2 FYNNEI. The CDR3 has 17 amino acids. Trimming stripped 7 bases from V and 8 bases from J, with 29 bases between. The CDR3 is CASNGPGSGITAGGYTF. In DNA, the CDR3 is TGTGCCAGCAATGGGCCAGGTTCGGGGATAACCGCTGGGGGCTACACCTTC.

The chain joins TRBV19 to TRBJ1-5; D is perhaps TRBD1 (5 bases). V gave up 3 bases and J gave up 6 bases, with 24 bases separating them. The CDR3 has 18 amino acids. In germline, CDR1 is LNHDA, CDR2 SQIVND (reference sequence). The CDR3 loop reads CASSIRGFTGGDLQPQHF. CDR3 DNA: TGTGCCAGTAGTATTCGGGGGTTCACCGGGGGAGACCTTCAGCCCCAGCATTTT.

The chain combines TRBV6-5 with TRBJ1-3; a weak D match, TRBD1 (5 bases). The CDR3 extends over 15 amino acids. V dropped 2 bases and J dropped 0 bases, with 8 bases sitting between them. CDR1 is MNHEY, CDR2 SVGAGI, per germline. Written as DNA, the CDR3 is TGTGCCAGCAGTTACAGGGGAAGCTCTGGAAACACCATATATTTT. Encoded protein: CASSYRGSSGNTIYF.

In DNA form, the CDR3 reads TGTGCCAGCAGTGACGCTCCGGGACAGGGGTCGTCTTACTATGGCTACACCTTC. Protein: CASSDAPGQGSSYYGYTF. The rearrangement uses TRBV25-1 and TRBJ1-2; TRBD1 agrees at 10 bases. Trimming took 3 bases from V and 3 from J; bases not matched to a gene: 13. CDR1 and CDR2 (germline): MGHDK, SYGVNS. The CDR3 runs 18 residues.

The chain uses TRBV9 and TRBJ1-1; 8 positions match TRBD1. Germline V gene data show CDR1 as SGDLS and CDR2 as YYNGEE. The CDR3 consists of 14 residues. The trim removed 4 bases at V and 4 bases at J, leaving 6 bases unmatched. CDR3 bases: TGTGCCAGCAGCTCCCGACAGGGGCTCACTGAAGCTTTCTTT. Protein sequence: CASSSRQGLTEAFF.

Written as DNA, the CDR3 is TGTGCCAGCAGCCTTAACGGGGGAGGCACTGAAGCTTTCTTT. This translates into CASSLNGGGTEAFF. This chain connects TRBV6-4 to TRBJ1-1; D possibly corresponds to TRBD1 (5 bases). This CDR3 spans 14 amino acids. Germline CDR1 reads MRHNA; CDR2 reads SNTAGT. V lost 6 bases, J lost 4 bases, and 15 bases lay in between.

The chain has TRBV29-1 and TRBJ1-2; TRBD1 agrees at 10 bases. Germline CDR1 is SQVTM and CDR2 is ANQGSEA. The CDR3 extends over 13 amino acids. Losses at the gene ends were 6 bases for V and 4 bases for J; bases not matched to a gene: 5. For the CDR3, the DNA is TGCAGCGTGACCGGGACAGGGGTCTATGGCTACACCTTC. Translating gives CSVTGTGVYGYTF.

This chain joins TRBV19 and TRBJ2-3, with D tentatively TRBD1 (5 bases). Trimming removed 3 bases from V and 0 bases from J, with 13 bases in between. The CDR3 contains 16 residues. The germline V gene has CDR1 LNHDA and CDR2 SQIVND (reference sequence). The CDR3: CASSIWAPGSTDTQYF. The CDR3 region has the DNA TGTGCCAGTAGTATTTGGGCCCCAGGGAGCACAGATACGCAGTATTTT.